Below, 21 T cell receptor beta chains from the same sample are listed, as sequenced in a study of cytomegalovirus exposure and HLA in healthy donors (dated by TCRdb to about 2017). Library preparation was by the immunoSEQ multiplex PCR assay. The multiplex PCR relied on a mix of 60 forward primers for TCR Vbeta segments and 13 reverse primers for TCR Jbeta segments. Not all clones reach the TCRdb copy of this immuneACCESS table, which keeps in-frame sequences only. Checked studies attribute under half of the gap to unresolved V genes and leave the rest unexplained. This sample comprises about 110,000 clones, 74% of them detected only once. About 2.6% of the sample is held by the ten biggest clonotypes. The sample comprised PBMCs. These receptors all stem from a man in his fifties or sixties in good health and CMV-seropositive.

In DNA form, the CDR3 reads TGTGCCAGCAGCTTAATGGTAGTAGCGGGGGGCACAGATACGCAGTATTTT. This translates into CASSLMVVAGGTDTQYF. V is TRBV7-3 and J is TRBJ2-3; 9 nucleotides match TRBD2. Trimming took 1 base from V and 1 from J; bases not matched to a gene: 6. The CDR3 totals 17 residues. Per germline, CDR1 SGHTA and CDR2 FQGTGA.

The chain carries TRBV19 and TRBJ2-2; 9 bases fit TRBD2. V was pared by 6 bases and J by 3 bases, with 8 bases of the junction left unmatched. The CDR3 sequence is 16 residues long. Germline loops: CDR1 LNHDA, CDR2 SQIVND (reference sequence). The CDR3 spells CASRRGLAGDTGELFF. The CDR3 region has the DNA TGTGCCAGTAGGAGGGGACTAGCAGGAGACACCGGGGAGCTGTTTTTT. The full variable domain, completed using reference TRBV19 and TRBJ2-2, is DGGITQSPKYLFRKEGQNVTLSCEQNLNHDAMYWYRQDPGQGLRLIYYSQIVNDFQKGDIAEGYSVSREKKESFPLTVTSAQKNPTAFYLCASRRGLAGDTGELFFGEGSRLTVL.

V usage is TRBV6-4 and J usage is TRBJ2-1, with D perhaps TRBD1 (5 bases). The CDR3 is 13 amino acids. The V gene lost 5 bases and the J gene lost 4 bases, with 9 bases spanning the gap. Germline CDR1 is MRHNA and CDR2 is SNTAGT. The CDR3 is CASSLGPYNEQFF. The CDR3 bases are TGTGCCAGCAGTCTGGGGCCTTACAATGAGCAGTTCTTC.

This clone showed up just once. V gene TRBV5-1 combines with J gene TRBJ1-2; 9 bases are shared with TRBD1. Looked up from germline, CDR1 is SGHRS and CDR2 is YFSETQ. The CDR3 has 15 amino acids. The V segment lost 4 bases and the J segment 7 bases; nucleotides outside the gene matches: 11. CDR3 coding DNA: TGCGCCAGCAGCCCTGGACAGGGGAGCGCCGGTGGCTACACCTTC. Protein product: CASSPGQGSAGGYTF.

J is TRBJ1-4 and V is TRBV19; 7 bases fit TRBD1. The CDR3 is 17 amino acids. Unmatched junction bases numbered 11, after V lost 3 bases and J lost 4 bases. CDR1 and CDR2 (germline): LNHDA, SQIVND (reference sequence). CDR3 in DNA: TGTGCCAGTAGTATCACTGCGACAGGGATAGGTAATGAAAAACTGTTTTTT. It specifies CASSITATGIGNEKLFF.

The chain uses TRBV5-1 and TRBJ2-1; TRBD1 aligns across 7 bases. The germline V gene has CDR1 SGHRS and CDR2 YFSETQ. V shed 3 bases and J 5 bases; nucleotides not matched to a gene: 11. This CDR3 contains 16 residues. The CDR3 DNA reads as TGCGCCAGCAGCTCCTACCAAGGGGGCATTAACAATGAGCAGTTCTTC. The encoded protein is CASSSYQGGINNEQFF.

The chain is built from TRBV19 and TRBJ2-4, with TRBD2 identical over 14 bases. There are 19 residues in the CDR3. The trim removed 5 bases at V and 1 base at J, leaving 10 bases unmatched. Germline CDR1 LNHDA, CDR2 SQIVND (reference sequence). In DNA, the CDR3 is TGTGCCAGTAGTGTGACTAGCGGGGGGGCCTCATACGCCAAAAACATTCAGTACTTC. This sequence encodes CASSVTSGGASYAKNIQYF.

The chain employs TRBV14 and TRBJ2-7; D is ambiguous. This CDR3 spans 14 amino acids. The V and J ends lost 4 bases and 1 base respectively, with 11 bases between them. Germline V CDR1 and CDR2: SGHDN, FVKESK. The CDR3 nucleotides read TGTGCCAGCAGCCGAGGCAGTCCATCCTACGAGCAGTACTTC. This sequence encodes CASSRGSPSYEQYF.

This clone was picked up one time. The rearrangement links TRBV10-3 to TRBJ2-7, with 10 bases aligning to TRBD2. Per the germline V gene, CDR1 is ENHRY and CDR2 is SYGVKD. Losses at the gene ends were 4 bases for V and 5 bases for J; bases not matched to a gene: 11. This CDR3 has 16 residues. In DNA form, the CDR3 reads TGTGCCATCAGTGGGGGTAGCGGGAGGTGGACTAACGAGCAGTACTTC. It translates to CAISGGSGRWTNEQYF.

This rearrangement joins TRBV6-1 to TRBJ1-1; 7 nucleotides agree with TRBD1. The germline V gene has CDR1 MNHNS and CDR2 SASEGT. Trimming at V came to 4 bases and at J to 4 bases, leaving 6 bases not matched to a gene. This CDR3 is 14 amino acids long. CDR3 DNA: TGTGCCAGCAGTGTGGAGGGGGCGAGCACTGAAGCTTTCTTT. Residues: CASSVEGASTEAFF.

In DNA, the CDR3 is TGTGCCAGCAGCTACGGGACAGGAGATTCTCAAGAGACCCAGTACTTC. It encodes CASSYGTGDSQETQYF. This chain connects TRBV5-6 to TRBJ2-5; 8 nucleotides agree with TRBD1. V dropped 3 bases and J dropped 2; count of bases not matched to a gene: 9. Germline CDR1 SGHDT, CDR2 YYEEEE. The CDR3 length is 16 residues.

Only one count was recorded for this clone. Here the CDR3 reads CASSADWSSYNSPLHF. DNA of the CDR3: TGTGCCAGCAGTGCAGACTGGAGCTCCTATAATTCACCCCTCCACTTT. V usage is TRBV2 and J usage is TRBJ1-6; D unclear. Trimming took 4 bases from V and 0 from J, leaving 10 bases between them. Per germline, CDR1 SNHLY and CDR2 FYNNEI. The CDR3 runs 16 residues.

The chain has TRBV4-2 and TRBJ1-2; 9 bases agree with TRBD1. The CDR3 has 16 residues. Unmatched junction bases numbered 7, after V lost 0 bases and J lost 5 bases. Germline CDR1 and CDR2: LGHNA and YNFKEQ. The DNA for the CDR3 is TGTGCCAGCAGCCAAGATTTTACAGGGGGCCGTTATGGCTACACCTTC. It is translated as CASSQDFTGGRYGYTF.

V and J are TRBV30 and TRBJ1-5; D not resolved. Trimming left V 1 base short and J 1 base short, with 5 bases between. The germline gives CDR1 GTSNPN, CDR2 SVGIG (reference sequence). This CDR3 has 13 residues. The CDR3 is CAWSEQSNQPQHF. The CDR3, as DNA: TGTGCCTGGAGTGAACAGAGCAATCAGCCCCAGCATTTT.

The rearrangement joins TRBV7-2 to TRBJ1-5; D gene uncertain. Germline V gene sequence: CDR1 SGHTA, CDR2 FQGNSA. The CDR3 runs to 13 residues. Trimming stripped 3 bases from V and 5 bases from J, with 8 bases between. The CDR3 DNA reads as TGTGCCAGCAGCTTGGCCGACTATCAGCCCCAGCATTTT. This encodes CASSLADYQPQHF.

This clone was seen only once. The genes are TRBV29-1 and TRBJ1-2; 11 nucleotides match TRBD1. The V gene's germline CDR1 is SQVTM and CDR2 ANQGSEA. The CDR3 length is 12 residues. Trimming took 7 bases from V and 4 from J; bases not matched to a gene: 2. Here the CDR3 reads CSAGTGGYGYTF. CDR3 nucleotides: TGCAGCGCCGGGACAGGGGGCTATGGCTACACCTTC.

The chain employs TRBV4-2 and TRBJ2-1, with 12 bases fitting TRBD2. Trimming cost V 3 bases and J 7 bases; bases outside gene matches: 10. Germline V CDR1 and CDR2: LGHNA, YNFKEQ. This CDR3 comprises 17 residues. The CDR3 spells CASSQRLSSGGVNEQFF. CDR3 nucleotides: TGTGCCAGCAGCCAGCGACTTTCTAGCGGGGGGGTGAATGAGCAGTTCTTC.

The V gene is TRBV2, the J gene TRBJ1-2; TRBD1 aligns across 7 bases. Germline V gene sequence: CDR1 SNHLY, CDR2 FYNNEI. The CDR3 totals 13 residues. V lost 2 bases to trimming and J lost 6 bases; unmatched junction nucleotides: 3. The CDR3 DNA follows: TGTGCCAGCAGTGAATCAGGGGGAAATGGCTACACCTTC. It codes for CASSESGGNGYTF.

The chain joins TRBV5-4 to TRBJ1-4; 11 bases agree with TRBD1. Germline V gene lookup returns CDR1 SGHNT and CDR2 YYREEE (reference sequence). Trimming at V came to 4 bases and at J to 5 bases, leaving 7 bases not matched to a gene. The CDR3 runs 16 residues. CDR3 sequence: CASSPGGDRGNEKLFF. In DNA, the CDR3 is TGTGCCAGCAGCCCCGGGGGGGACAGGGGGAATGAAAAACTGTTTTTT.

This clone was seen more than once but under ten times. The V and J genes are TRBV5-4 and TRBJ2-1; perhaps TRBD1 as D (5 bases). Germline V gene data show CDR1 as SGHNT and CDR2 as YYREEE (reference sequence). Trimming cost V 7 bases and J 5 bases, with 16 bases left between them. The CDR3 length is 14 residues. The CDR3 spells CASSRNRQDNEQFF. The CDR3 bases are TGTGCCAGCTCTCGGAACAGGCAAGACAATGAGCAGTTCTTC.

The rearrangement uses TRBV4-1 and TRBJ1-2, with D perhaps matching TRBD1 (5 bases). CDR3 length: 14 residues. Trimming cost V 1 base and J 6 bases, with 12 bases left between them. From germline, CDR1 is MGHRA and CDR2 YSYEKL. CDR3 DNA sequence: TGCGCCAGCAGCCAAGGGACTATAGGGGATGGCTACACCTTC. Translation gives CASSQGTIGDGYTF.